The 24 T cell receptor beta chains below all came from one sample that was sequenced in a study of cytomegalovirus exposure and HLA in healthy donors. 60 Vbeta and 13 Jbeta primers were used in PCR. Clones were read by immunoSEQ multiplex PCR, and TCRdb kept only the in-frame ones, dropping some. In the table there are 150,000 to 200,000 clones, roughly 79% of which are singletons. The sample taken for sequencing was PBMCs. Receptors were obtained from a woman aged 18-29 years in good health and CMV-seropositive.

The chain carries TRBV5-1 and TRBJ1-5; a possible D gene is TRBD1 (5 bases). This CDR3 contains 15 residues. V shed 0 bases and J shed 3 bases, with 10 bases lying between them. Per germline, CDR1 SGHRS and CDR2 YFSETQ. The CDR3 region is CASSLAGLVNQPQHF. In DNA form, the CDR3 reads TGCGCCAGCAGCTTGGCAGGGTTGGTCAATCAGCCCCAGCATTTT.

The gene calls are TRBV7-3 and TRBJ1-1; maybe TRBD1 (6 bases). The CDR3 is 14 amino acids. Germline CDR1 SGHTA, CDR2 FQGTGA. V lost 2 bases to trimming and J lost 6 bases, with 13 bases between them. The CDR3 DNA is TGTGCCAGCAGCTTATTACAGGGATCCGCTGAAGCTTTCTTT. This translates into CASSLLQGSAEAFF.

V gene TRBV5-1 combines with J gene TRBJ2-2; 9 bases align to TRBD2. This CDR3 spans 20 amino acids. Losses at the gene ends were 1 base for V and 3 bases for J; bases not matched to a gene: 16. CDR1 SGHRS and CDR2 YFSETQ come from the germline V gene. The CDR3 is CASSLPTARRGGIYTGELFF. CDR3 bases: TGCGCCAGCAGCTTGCCCACGGCCCGGCGGGGGGGAATCTACACCGGGGAGCTGTTTTTT.

V gene TRBV30 combines with J gene TRBJ2-7; 13 nucleotides align to TRBD2. V was pared by 8 bases and J by 7 bases, with 14 bases of the junction left unmatched. The CDR3 contains 15 residues. Germline lookup yields CDR1 GTSNPN and CDR2 SVGIG (reference sequence). The CDR3 DNA is TGTGCCGGAAATTTCCGACTAGCGGGGGGTAGAGAGCAGTACTTC. Translation: CAGNFRLAGGREQYF. Based on the CDR3 plus reference TRBV30 and TRBJ2-7, the full variable domain is SQTIHQWPATLVQPVGSPLSLECTVEGTSNPNLYWYRQAAGRGLQLLFYSVGIGQISSEVPQNLSASRPQDRQFILSSKKLLLSDSGFYLCAGNFRLAGGREQYFGPGTRLTVT.

The rearrangement joins TRBV7-8 to TRBJ2-5, with TRBD2 identical over 8 bases. Germline CDR1 SGHVS, CDR2 FQNEAQ. V shed 5 bases, J shed 5 bases, and the junction held 10 bases outside the gene matches. The length of the CDR3 is 15 residues. The CDR3 nucleotides read TGTGCCAGCAGCCTAAGGGGGACTAGAGTGGAGACCCAGTACTTC. Translating gives CASSLRGTRVETQYF.

In this sample, this clone turned up once. This chain connects TRBV6-4 to TRBJ1-1; D not resolved. The CDR3 contains 13 residues. Deletions cut 5 bases from V and 3 bases from J, with 10 bases between. Germline V gene lookup returns CDR1 MRHNA and CDR2 SNTAGT. In DNA, the CDR3 is TGTGCCAGCAGTTACGGGTTGGACACTGAAGCTTTCTTT. As protein: CASSYGLDTEAFF.

CDR3 sequence reads: CASSFNRDYGYTF. CDR3 DNA: TGTGCCAGCAGTTTTAACAGGGACTATGGCTACACCTTC. The rearrangement joins TRBV6-5 to TRBJ1-2; D is possibly TRBD1 (6 bases). This CDR3 is built from 13 residues. V lost 4 bases to trimming and J lost 3 bases, with 9 bases between them. CDR1 and CDR2 from the germline V gene are MNHEY and SVGAGI.

The sample holds one count of this clone. The chain links TRBV5-4 to TRBJ1-1, with a weak D call TRBD1 (6 bases). Germline V gene sequence: CDR1 SGHNT, CDR2 YYREEE (reference sequence). The CDR3 length is 14 residues. The germline V and J ends were trimmed by 5 bases and 2 bases, with 13 bases remaining between them. CDR3 nucleotide sequence: TGTGCCAGCAGTTCCCGGACAGTTAACACTGAAGCTTTCTTT. Protein product: CASSSRTVNTEAFF.

J is TRBJ1-2 and V is TRBV6-1, with 7 bases lining up with TRBD1. This CDR3 spans 14 amino acids. The trim removed 5 bases at V and 4 bases at J, leaving 7 bases unmatched. Per the germline V gene, CDR1 is MNHNS and CDR2 is SASEGT. The CDR3 is CASSYENRGYGYTF. CDR3 DNA sequence: TGTGCCAGCAGTTATGAGAACAGGGGCTATGGCTACACCTTC.

The V and J genes are TRBV7-4 and TRBJ1-5, with D tentatively TRBD1 (6 bases). The CDR3 runs 12 residues. Per the germline V gene, CDR1 is SGHVT and CDR2 is SQSDAQ. V was shortened by 3 bases and J by 6 bases, with 6 bases between the two germline ends. This CDR3 reads CASSFRGQPQHF. CDR3 nucleotide sequence: TGTGCCAGCAGCTTCAGGGGTCAGCCCCAGCATTTT.

This clone was counted only a few times. V gene TRBV27 combines with J gene TRBJ2-3; D remains ambiguous. V lost 4 bases and J lost 1, with 6 bases in between. CDR1 and CDR2 (germline): MNHEY, SMNVEV (reference sequence). The CDR3 covers 13 residues. Here the CDR3 DNA reads TGTGCCAGCAGTTCAAGAGGCACAGATACGCAGTATTTT. Its protein product is CASSSRGTDTQYF.

The chain carries TRBV19 and TRBJ2-7; 9 bases are shared with TRBD2. The CDR3 is 14 residues long. The J segment lost 2 bases and the V segment lost 9 bases, leaving 8 bases of the junction unmatched. The V gene's germline CDR1 is LNHDA and CDR2 SQIVND (reference sequence). CDR3: CASTGTSPTYEQYF. In DNA form, the CDR3 reads TGTGCCAGCACCGGGACTAGCCCCACCTACGAGCAGTACTTC.

The chain is built from TRBV4-1 and TRBJ1-3; D is unresolved. Germline V gives CDR1 MGHRA, CDR2 YSYEKL. Trimming pared 4 bases from V and 0 bases from J, leaving 10 bases between. The CDR3 is made up of 15 amino acids. The CDR3 here is CASSPPGYSGNTIYF. The CDR3 nucleotides read TGCGCCAGCAGCCCTCCGGGGTACTCTGGAAACACCATATATTTT.

The chain recombines TRBV7-9 with TRBJ1-1; 7 bases are a match to TRBD1. J gave up 11 bases and V 5 bases, and 5 bases lay outside the gene matches. In germline, CDR1 is SEHNR, CDR2 FQNEAQ (reference sequence). The CDR3 loop spans 11 amino acids. CDR3 sequence: CASSEGAEAFF. The DNA for the CDR3 is TGTGCCAGCAGCGAGGGGGCCGAGGCTTTCTTT. Looking up the rest from reference TRBV7-9 and TRBJ1-1 gives the full variable domain: DTGVSQNPRHKITKRGQNVTFRCDPISEHNRLYWYRQTLGQGPEFLTYFQNEAQLEKSRLLSDRFSAERPKGSFSTLEIQRTEQGDSAMYLCASSEGAEAFFGQGTRLTVV.

This clone came up once. Germline is not matched at one junction end, which may reflect a read error. The rearrangement uses TRBV6-5 and TRBJ2-7, with a possible D match to TRBD2 (6 bases). Per the germline V gene, CDR1 is MNHEY and CDR2 is SVGAGI. The CDR3 covers 13 residues. This CDR3 reads CASSYGVSGEQYF. In nucleotides, the CDR3 is TGTGCCAGCAGTTACGGGGTGTCGGGAGAGCAGTACTTT.

The chain has TRBV4-1 and TRBJ2-7, with D perhaps matching TRBD1 (6 bases). The CDR3 is 14 residues long. Germline V gene data show CDR1 as MGHRA and CDR2 as YSYEKL. V dropped 4 bases and J dropped 1 base, with 11 bases sitting between them. CDR3 in amino acids: CASSLRQVSYEQYF. CDR3 coding DNA: TGCGCCAGCAGCCTTAGACAGGTATCCTACGAGCAGTACTTC.

The chain couples TRBV5-6 to TRBJ1-2; a possible D gene is TRBD1 (5 bases). V dropped 1 base and J dropped 6 bases, with 10 bases sitting between them. This CDR3 spans 13 amino acids. CDR1 SGHDT and CDR2 YYEEEE come from the germline V gene. This chain's CDR3 is CASSLYVTDGYTF. In DNA form, the CDR3 reads TGTGCCAGCAGCTTGTACGTGACAGATGGCTACACCTTC. The whole variable domain, filled in from reference TRBV5-6 and TRBJ1-2, reads DAGVTQSPTHLIKTRGQQVTLRCSPKSGHDTVSWYQQALGQGPQFIFQYYEEEERQRGNFPDRFSGHQFPNYSSELNVNALLLGDSALYLCASSLYVTDGYTFGSGTRLTVV.

This rearrangement joins TRBV9 to TRBJ2-5, with D perhaps TRBD1 (6 bases). The ends were cut back, 4 bases at V and 2 bases at J, with 15 bases in the middle. There are 15 residues in the CDR3. Germline CDR1 SGDLS, CDR2 YYNGEE. Here the CDR3 reads CASSPRTAQQETQYF. For the CDR3, the DNA is TGTGCCAGCAGCCCCCGGACAGCTCAGCAAGAGACCCAGTACTTC.

V usage is TRBV5-1 and J usage is TRBJ2-3; the match to TRBD2 covers 7 bases. The germline V gene encodes CDR1 SGHRS and CDR2 YFSETQ. With V trimmed by 2 bases and J by 3 bases, 6 bases remained unmatched. The CDR3 runs 15 residues. CDR3 nucleotide sequence: TGCGCCAGCAGCTTCGGGGGGATCGTGACAGATACGCAGTATTTT. This translates into CASSFGGIVTDTQYF. The variable domain in full, with the rest retrieved from reference TRBV5-1 and TRBJ2-3, is KAGVTQTPRYLIKTRGQQVTLSCSPISGHRSVSWYQQTPGQGLQFLFEYFSETQRNKGNFPGRFSGRQFSNSRSEMNVSTLELGDSALYLCASSFGGIVTDTQYFGPGTRLTVL.

V and J are TRBV4-3 and TRBJ1-1, with D possibly matching TRBD1 (5 bases). CDR3 length: 14 residues. V lost 3 bases and J 1 base, leaving 9 bases between the germline ends. Germline CDR1 is LGHNA and CDR2 is YSLEER. CDR3 amino acids: CASSQSTGNTEAFF. The CDR3 DNA reads as TGCGCCAGCAGCCAGTCAACAGGGAACACTGAAGCTTTCTTT.

There are a few counts of this clone. The chain recombines TRBV21-1 with TRBJ1-6; the table's D call of TRBD1 was not tested on the DNA. TRBV21-1 is a pseudogene locus. CDR3 length: 12 residues. The DNA for the CDR3 is TGTGCCAGCAGGACAGGCGCTCCACCCCTCCACTTT. The encoded protein is CASRTGAPPLHF.

The chain employs TRBV19 and TRBJ2-7, with 8 bases fitting TRBD1. V shed 1 base and J 2 bases; nucleotides not matched to a gene: 7. Germline CDR1 reads LNHDA; CDR2 reads SQIVND (reference sequence). There are 16 residues in the CDR3. CDR3 sequence (DNA): TGTGCCAGTAGTATAGGACAGGGGAGCGTTACCTACGAGCAGTACTTC. Its protein product is CASSIGQGSVTYEQYF.

The genes are TRBV6-5 and TRBJ1-3; D not resolved. This CDR3 region has 14 residues. The germline CDR1 and CDR2 sequences are MNHEY and SVGAGI. With 6 bases removed from V and 0 bases from J, the gap between germline ends came to 9 bases. CDR3 DNA sequence: TGTGCCAGCAGGCGGGGAGACTCTGGAAACACCATATATTTT. Translated: CASRRGDSGNTIYF.

The rearrangement joins TRBV6-1 to TRBJ1-3; D not resolved. Germline V gene sequence: CDR1 MNHNS, CDR2 SASEGT. This CDR3 region has 14 residues. V shed 4 bases and J shed 0 bases, with 7 bases lying between them. The DNA of the CDR3 is TGTGCCAGCAGTGGAGGCGCCTCTGGAAACACCATATATTTT. Its protein product is CASSGGASGNTIYF.